One and the same sample provided the 15 T cell receptor beta chains below, sequenced in a study of T cell responses to AZD1222 COVID-19 vaccine. Sequenced by immunoSEQ multiplex PCR; TCRdb stores in-frame clones only, minus some. Of roughly 260,000 clones listed, roughly 93% are singletons. Source: peripheral blood, taken on day 0 of AZD1222 vaccination. These TCRs come from an adult in good health.

V and J are TRBV13 and TRBJ2-7, with 12 bases that match TRBD2. The germline CDR1 and CDR2 sequences are PRHDT and FYEKMQ (reference sequence). Losses at the gene ends were 5 bases for V and 4 bases for J; bases not matched to a gene: 9. This CDR3 comprises 16 residues. CDR3 sequence reads: CASSLRTSGKTYEQYF. The CDR3 DNA reads TGTGCCAGCAGCCTGCGGACTAGCGGGAAGACATACGAGCAGTACTTC.

This clone was seen a single time. The sample carries other DNA sequences with the same CDR3. This rearrangement joins TRBV19 to TRBJ1-5; TRBD1 is a possible D gene (5 bases). The germline V gene has CDR1 LNHDA and CDR2 SQIVND (reference sequence). The CDR3 is made up of 14 amino acids. Between the trimmed V and J ends, which lost 5 bases and 5 bases, there was a span of 13 bases. The CDR3 here is CASSLRGGDQPQHF. The CDR3 nucleotides read TGTGCCAGTAGTCTCCGGGGCGGGGATCAGCCCCAGCATTTT.

V usage is TRBV11-2 and J usage is TRBJ2-7; tentative D call: TRBD2 (5 bases). Trimming took 6 bases from V and 3 from J, leaving 9 bases between them. CDR3 length: 12 amino acids. From germline, CDR1 is SGHAT and CDR2 FQNNGV. The CDR3 loop reads CASSHAGYEQYF. DNA for the CDR3: TGTGCCAGCAGTCATGCGGGCTACGAGCAGTACTTC.

V and J are TRBV6-1 and TRBJ1-3, with 7 bases lining up with TRBD1. Germline assignment: CDR1 MNHNS and CDR2 SASEGT. The CDR3 loop spans 18 amino acids. J gave up 2 bases and V 1 base, and 11 bases lay outside the gene matches. In DNA, the CDR3 is TGTGCCAGCAGTGAAGTCCGGACAGGACTAGGAGCTGGAAACACCATATATTTT. It translates to CASSEVRTGLGAGNTIYF.

The V gene is TRBV29-1, the J gene TRBJ2-7; 8 nucleotides line up with TRBD1. This CDR3 has 13 residues. After removal of 6 bases from V and 1 base from J, the junction contained 5 bases not matched to a gene. Germline assignment: CDR1 SQVTM and CDR2 ANQGSEA. The CDR3: CSVRTGPSYEQYF. The CDR3 DNA sequence: TGCAGCGTGAGGACAGGGCCGTCCTACGAGCAGTACTTC.

The rearrangement uses TRBV24-1 and TRBJ2-3, with 7 bases identical to TRBD1. The CDR3 is 12 amino acids. The J segment lost 4 bases and the V segment lost 9 bases, leaving 3 bases of the junction unmatched. CDR1 KGHDR and CDR2 SFDVKD come from the germline V gene. For the CDR3, the DNA is TGTGCCACCGGCCAGGGGGCAGATACGCAGTATTTT. Its protein product is CATGQGADTQYF.

DNA for the CDR3: TGTGCCAGTACGACAGGGGGCACTGAAGCTTTCTTT. Protein: CASTTGGTEAFF. V usage is TRBV6-5 and J usage is TRBJ1-1; 9 nucleotides align to TRBD1. Losses at the gene ends were 9 bases for V and 4 bases for J; bases not matched to a gene: 3. The CDR3 extends over 12 amino acids. Germline V gives CDR1 MNHEY, CDR2 SVGAGI.

This chain joins TRBV28 and TRBJ1-2; the D gene is possibly TRBD1 (6 bases). Trimming stripped 1 base from V and 6 bases from J, with 15 bases between. The CDR3 spans 15 residues. CDR1 is MDHEN, CDR2 SYDVKM, per germline. This CDR3 is CASSLSRTGSNGYTF. In DNA form, the CDR3 reads TGTGCCAGCAGTTTATCCCGCACAGGGAGTAATGGCTACACCTTC.

This chain links TRBV6-1 with TRBJ2-5; 12 nucleotides align to TRBD2. The CDR3 spans 18 residues. J was trimmed by 2 bases and V by 4 bases; bases with no gene match: 11. The germline CDR1 and CDR2 sequences are MNHNS and SASEGT. The CDR3 bases are TGTGCCAGCAGTGTAGTAGGGCTAGCGGGAGGGGTTCAAGAGACCCAGTACTTC. This sequence encodes CASSVVGLAGGVQETQYF.

The CDR3 sequence: CASSQTWNQPQHF. The CDR3 nucleotides are TGTGCCAGCAGCCAGACCTGGAATCAGCCCCAGCATTTT. The chain joins TRBV12-3 or TRBV12-4 to TRBJ1-5; unclear D gene. This CDR3 region has 13 residues. V was cut by 6 bases and J by 4 bases, with 10 bases left in between.

The chain recombines TRBV20-1 with TRBJ1-3; D gene ambiguous. The germline V gene has CDR1 DFQATT and CDR2 SNEGSKA (reference sequence). This CDR3 comprises 11 residues. The ends were cut back, 5 bases at V and 9 bases at J, with 11 bases in the middle. CDR3 sequence reads: CSALRPSTIYF. CDR3 nucleotide sequence: TGCAGTGCTCTAAGACCGAGCACCATATATTTT.

This clone is a singleton in its sample. This chain connects TRBV7-2 to TRBJ2-7; D gene uncertain. The germline V gene encodes CDR1 SGHTA and CDR2 FQGNSA. The V end was cut by 7 bases, the J end by 0 bases, with 13 bases between. The CDR3 has 14 amino acids. CDR3 bases: TGTGCCAGCACCGGCCCTTCTAGCTCCTACGAGCAGTACTTC. This sequence encodes CASTGPSSSYEQYF.

The rearrangement uses TRBV20-1 and TRBJ1-3, with D unresolved. The CDR3 is made up of 11 amino acids. V was shortened by 0 bases and J by 6 bases, with 3 bases between the two germline ends. Germline assignment: CDR1 DFQATT and CDR2 SNEGSKA (reference sequence). CDR3 loop: CSARDPNTIYF. CDR3 DNA sequence: TGCAGTGCTAGAGATCCAAACACCATATATTTT.

The rearrangement links TRBV5-4 to TRBJ1-1; D perhaps matches TRBD1 (5 bases). The CDR3 sequence is 13 residues long. Trimming cost V 1 base and J 3 bases, with 7 bases left between them. From germline, CDR1 is SGHNT and CDR2 YYREEE (reference sequence). The CDR3 region has the DNA TGTGCCAGCAGCTTGTTGGGGGACACTGAAGCTTTCTTT. This sequence encodes CASSLLGDTEAFF.

The rearrangement uses TRBV7-2 and TRBJ2-5, with D unresolved. V was trimmed by 5 bases and J by 2 bases, leaving 12 bases between them. Germline values: CDR1 SGHTA, CDR2 FQGNSA. The CDR3 is made up of 14 amino acids. The CDR3, as DNA: TGTGCCAGCAGCCTATACGGGTTACAAGAGACCCAGTACTTC. Amino acid sequence: CASSLYGLQETQYF. Full variable domain (outside the CDR3, taken from reference TRBV7-2 and TRBJ2-5): GAGVSQSPSNKVTEKGKDVELRCDPISGHTALYWYRQSLGQGLEFLIYFQGNSAPDKSGLPSDRFSAERTGGSVSTLTIQRTQQEDSAVYLCASSLYGLQETQYFGPGTRLLVL.